This is a list of T cell receptor beta chains from one sample in a study of T cells expressing NK-cell markers. TCRdb reanalyzed the 5' RACE reads, giving one entry per CDR3 protein sequence and no DNA. The record lists 200,000 to 300,000 distinct CDR3 sequences, of which the ten most abundant hold approximately 0.39%. Sequencing was done on a sample of blood T cells: a sorted CD56 or NKG2C T cell subset, CD4+ or CD8+ T cells, or bulk PBMC T cells (not recorded which). These receptor sequences come from a man in his late teens or twenties in good health. Both conserved end residues are part of each CDR3.

v_gene	j_gene	CDR3aa
TRBV3-1	TRBJ2-5	CASSRGTSGQETQYF
TRBV24-1	TRBJ2-5	CATSDTRQGVETQYF
TRBV13	TRBJ2-3	CASSTPKTGLGSTDTQYF
TRBV7-6	TRBJ2-5	CASSSRPKETQYF
TRBV29-1	TRBJ2-6	CSVTISGANVLTF
TRBV15	TRBJ1-4	CATSTGGPTSEKLFF
TRBV12-3/TRBV12-4	TRBJ2-1	CASRNTGGEQFF
TRBV3-1	TRBJ1-1	CASIPNGMWTEAFF
TRBV7-2	TRBJ2-1	CASSLVAGGLSYNEQFF
TRBV20-1	TRBJ2-7	CSAGGQGTIYEQYF
TRBV12-3/TRBV12-4	TRBJ2-7	CASTGWTGGFYEQYF
TRBV4-2	TRBJ2-7	CASSQDIAQSRYF
TRBV4-1	TRBJ1-1	CASTGRLNTEAFF
TRBV9	TRBJ1-3	CASSLPGANTIYF
TRBV12-3/TRBV12-4	TRBJ2-6	CASSVGQGSSGANVLTF
TRBV6-2/TRBV6-3	TRBJ2-1	CASSYDLDNEQFF
TRBV20-1	TRBJ1-1	CSAQLDRGLEAFF
TRBV7-2	TRBJ2-1	CASSLAPPGMSSHNEQFF
TRBV29-1	TRBJ2-1	CSVTGTGGNEQFF
TRBV20-1	TRBJ1-3	CSARQFSGNTIYF
TRBV5-4	TRBJ2-3	CASSSQTGDTQYF
TRBV6-5	TRBJ2-5	CASSYSGLPEETQYF
TRBV29-1	TRBJ2-3	CSVGLAGASDTQYF
TRBV20-1	TRBJ1-1	CSAPKMAGTGPSEAFF
TRBV12-3/TRBV12-4	TRBJ2-7	CASSPQGRGSYEQYF
TRBV4-1	TRBJ2-6	CASSQVGTAAANVLTF
TRBV6-2/TRBV6-3	TRBJ1-5	CASRHKRAADSQPQHF
TRBV4-3	TRBJ2-5	CASSQELRETQYF
TRBV7-6	TRBJ2-7	CASSLAGTVVTYEQYF
TRBV5-6	TRBJ2-5	CASSRTETQYF
TRBV6-2/TRBV6-3	TRBJ1-5	CASSRVWEPQHF
TRBV19	TRBJ2-5	CASSRGEETQYF
TRBV6-6	TRBJ2-1	CASRAGGGNEQFF
TRBV12-3/TRBV12-4	TRBJ2-3	CASVGLWGTDTQYF
TRBV10-3	TRBJ1-2	CAIQDEVKVYHGYTF
TRBV12-3/TRBV12-4	TRBJ2-1	CASSFGAGYNEQFF
TRBV20-1	TRBJ2-4	CSARGTRVRNIQYF
TRBV18	TRBJ1-5	CASSPGTNGNQPQHF
TRBV10-3	TRBJ2-2	CAIKPGTTGELFF
TRBV28	TRBJ2-7	CASSFVGRGSSSYEQYF
TRBV20-1	TRBJ1-3	CSATKTGTGNTIYF
TRBV29-1	TRBJ2-3	CSVLEDTDTQYF